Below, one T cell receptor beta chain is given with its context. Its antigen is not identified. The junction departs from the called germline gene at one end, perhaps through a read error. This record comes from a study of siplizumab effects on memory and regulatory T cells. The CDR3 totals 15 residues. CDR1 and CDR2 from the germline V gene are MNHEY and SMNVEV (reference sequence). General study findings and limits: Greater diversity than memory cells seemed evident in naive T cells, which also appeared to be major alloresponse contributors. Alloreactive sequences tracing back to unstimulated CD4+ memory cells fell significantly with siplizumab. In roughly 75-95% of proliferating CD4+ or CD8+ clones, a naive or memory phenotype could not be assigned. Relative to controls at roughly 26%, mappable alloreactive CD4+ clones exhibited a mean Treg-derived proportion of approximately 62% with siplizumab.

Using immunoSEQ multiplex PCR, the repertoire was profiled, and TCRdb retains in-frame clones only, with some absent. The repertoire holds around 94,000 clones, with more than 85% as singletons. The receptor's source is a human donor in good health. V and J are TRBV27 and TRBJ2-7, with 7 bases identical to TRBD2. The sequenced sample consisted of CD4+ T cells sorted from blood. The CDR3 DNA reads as TGTGCCAGCACTTTAGCGGGTGATTACCGTGGCGAGCAGTACTTC. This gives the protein CASTLAGDYRGEQYF.